The 19 T cell receptor beta chains reported below all come from one sample, sequenced in a study of T cells in Graves' hyperthyroidism and ophthalmopathy. The investigators amplified TCR beta CDR3 regions from RNA transcripts. HTBI primers drove first-round RT-PCR of the TCR CDR3. Using its own MiXCR run on the multiplex PCR reads, TCRdb lists one record per CDR3 protein. In the table there are about 520,000 distinct CDR3 sequences, approximately 25% of which are singletons. The source material was blood. Receptor source: a woman aged 30 to 39 with Graves' ophthalmopathy.

This clonotype appeared many times. V and J are TRBV12-3 or TRBV12-4 and TRBJ1-2; TRBD1 aligns across 9 bases. Trimming removed 5 bases from V and 4 bases from J; junction bases left unmatched: 5. This CDR3 spans 14 amino acids. Here the CDR3 DNA reads TGTGCCAGCAGTGTGACGGGACAGGGCTATGGCTACACCTTC. Amino acids: CASSVTGQGYGYTF.

Ten or more counts support this clonotype. The chain has TRBV6-1 and TRBJ1-3, with TRBD1 matching 10 bases. Looked up from germline, CDR1 is MNHNS and CDR2 is SASEGT. V gave up 6 bases and J gave up 7 bases; unmatched junction bases: 6. The CDR3 runs 14 residues. In nucleotides, the CDR3 is TGTGCCAGCAGGGAGACAGGGGGCGCGAACACCATATATTTT. It specifies CASRETGGANTIYF.

This clonotype turned up a few times. This chain connects TRBV30 to TRBJ1-3; D is uncertain. CDR1 and CDR2 (germline): GTSNPN, SVGIG (reference sequence). The CDR3 has 13 amino acids. Trimming removed 3 bases at V and 0 bases at J, with 6 bases between. The CDR3 is CAWRTDSGNTIYF. The CDR3 nucleotides read TGTGCCTGGAGGACTGACTCTGGAAACACCATATATTTT.

The sample holds many counts of this clonotype. CDR3 sequence reads: CASSEILVRETQYF. CDR3 DNA: TGTGCCAGCAGTGAAATACTCGTGAGGGAGACCCAGTACTTC. The chain recombines TRBV2 with TRBJ2-5, with D unclear. The V and J ends lost 2 bases and 5 bases respectively, with 12 bases between them. Per germline, CDR1 SNHLY and CDR2 FYNNEI. The CDR3 has 14 residues.

This clonotype was observed a few times. The V call is TRBV9, the J call TRBJ1-1; the D gene is possibly TRBD1 (6 bases). Trimming stripped 0 bases from V and 0 bases from J, with 9 bases between. The germline gives CDR1 SGDLS, CDR2 YYNGEE. This CDR3 spans 15 amino acids. The CDR3 region is CASSVEGQLNTEAFF. As DNA, the CDR3 is TGTGCCAGCAGCGTAGAAGGACAGCTGAACACTGAAGCTTTCTTT.

This clonotype was recorded many times. This rearrangement joins TRBV29-1 to TRBJ1-1; no firm D call. There are 13 residues in the CDR3. Germline V lookup: CDR1 SQVTM, CDR2 ANQGSEA. V was shortened by 7 bases and J by 11 bases, with 23 bases between the two germline ends. The CDR3 DNA reads as TGCAGCGCGGAAGGACCGCGCCTAGTTGGGGCTTTCTTT. It encodes CSAEGPRLVGAFF.

This chain joins TRBV6-2 or TRBV6-3 and TRBJ2-2; a weak D match, TRBD2 (6 bases). The CDR3 spans 18 residues. CDR1 MNHEY and CDR2 SVGEGT come from the germline V gene. The V and J ends lost 6 bases and 6 bases respectively, with 26 bases between them. CDR3 loop: CASSAQKAGKGNSGELFF. The CDR3 region has the DNA TGTGCCAGCAGCGCCCAAAAGGCGGGGAAGGGAAACTCCGGGGAGCTGTTTTTT.

This clonotype was seen at least ten times. The chain employs TRBV24-1 and TRBJ2-7; D remains ambiguous. V lost 4 bases, J lost 3 bases, and 12 bases lay in between. Per the germline V gene, CDR1 is KGHDR and CDR2 is SFDVKD. The CDR3 runs 14 residues. The CDR3 DNA follows: TGTGCCACCAGTGAGGGCAGTGGGGACTACGAGCAGTACTTC. This sequence encodes CATSEGSGDYEQYF.

This clonotype was detected ten times or more. CDR3 sequence reads: CASSLIAGGPHEQYF. The CDR3 nucleotides are TGCGCCAGCAGCCTCATAGCGGGGGGGCCCCACGAGCAGTACTTC. J is TRBJ2-7 and V is TRBV4-1, with 11 positions matching TRBD2. CDR1 is MGHRA, CDR2 YSYEKL, per germline. The V segment lost 4 bases and the J segment 5 bases; nucleotides outside the gene matches: 7. There are 15 residues in the CDR3.

The sample holds many counts of this clonotype. The chain carries TRBV19 and TRBJ1-3, with unresolved D. The CDR3 sequence is 14 residues long. The V and J ends lost 4 bases and 0 bases respectively, with 7 bases between them. CDR1 is LNHDA and CDR2 is SQIVND in the germline V gene (reference sequence). CDR3 sequence (DNA): TGTGCCAGTAGTAGCGGGGACTCTGGAAACACCATATATTTT. Its translation: CASSSGDSGNTIYF.

The chain joins TRBV12-3 or TRBV12-4 to TRBJ1-2; D might be TRBD1 (5 bases). The V gene lost 4 bases and the J gene lost 4 bases, with 10 bases spanning the gap. The CDR3 is 13 residues long. The CDR3 DNA follows: TGTGCCAGCAGTTCCGGGACGCTCTATGGCTACACCTTC. Its translation is CASSSGTLYGYTF.

This clonotype was detected many times. The V call is TRBV12-3 or TRBV12-4, the J call TRBJ1-2; a possible D gene is TRBD1 (6 bases). This CDR3 is 13 amino acids long. V was cut by 7 bases and J by 4 bases, with 13 bases left in between. In DNA form, the CDR3 reads TGTGCCAGCAACACTGGGGGGGCCTATGGCTACACCTTC. Amino acids: CASNTGGAYGYTF.

Many counts were recorded for this clonotype. This chain links TRBV29-1 with TRBJ1-5; D is unclear. CDR3 length: 13 residues. Germline-derived CDR1 and CDR2 are SQVTM and ANQGSEA. The ends were cut back, 5 bases at V and 4 bases at J, with 12 bases in the middle. The CDR3 bases are TGCAGCGTTAGGGCCTCCCTTAATCAGCCCCAGCATTTT. It specifies CSVRASLNQPQHF.

This clonotype was recorded at least ten times. The chain combines TRBV30 with TRBJ1-1; D not resolved. The CDR3 loop spans 13 amino acids. The V end lost 1 base, the J end lost 0 bases, and 6 bases lay between the germline ends. The V gene's germline CDR1 is GTSNPN and CDR2 SVGIG (reference sequence). CDR3: CAWSGNMNTEAFF. CDR3 coding DNA: TGTGCCTGGAGTGGGAACATGAACACTGAAGCTTTCTTT.

This clonotype was counted at least ten times. The rearrangement links TRBV7-8 to TRBJ1-5, with no clear D. Germline values: CDR1 SGHVS, CDR2 FQNEAQ. This CDR3 has 13 amino acids. V gave up 7 bases and J gave up 5 bases, with 12 bases separating them. The CDR3 sequence is CASTVGGYQPQHF. CDR3 DNA sequence: TGTGCCAGCACCGTTGGAGGGTATCAGCCCCAGCATTTT.

The chain couples TRBV19 to TRBJ1-5; D remains ambiguous. Germline V CDR1 and CDR2: LNHDA, SQIVND (reference sequence). This CDR3 contains 12 residues. V dropped 5 bases and J dropped 6 bases, with 8 bases sitting between them. In DNA form, the CDR3 reads TGTGCCAGTAGTTATCGGATTCAGCCCCAGCATTTT. Translation gives CASSYRIQPQHF.

This clonotype was counted a few times. The rearrangement uses TRBV5-1 and TRBJ1-1, with 9 bases aligning to TRBD1. The germline V gene encodes CDR1 SGHRS and CDR2 YFSETQ. The length of the CDR3 is 14 residues. Trimming took 4 bases from V and 5 from J; bases not matched to a gene: 6. DNA of the CDR3: TGCGCCAGCAGCGCGGGACAGGGTGAGACTGAAGCTTTCTTT. Translation gives CASSAGQGETEAFF.

This clonotype was seen repeatedly, ten times or more. The rearrangement uses TRBV20-1 and TRBJ1-2; D possibly corresponds to TRBD1 (5 bases). Between the trimmed V and J ends, which lost 1 base and 7 bases, there was a span of 16 bases. This CDR3 contains 14 residues. Germline V gene lookup returns CDR1 DFQATT and CDR2 SNEGSKA (reference sequence). The CDR3 region has the DNA TGCAGTGCTAGAGGACGCTTGGGGCATAGTGGCTACACCTTC. This codes for CSARGRLGHSGYTF.

The table lists this clonotype with many counts. The chain links TRBV7-2 to TRBJ1-5, with no clear D. The CDR3 has 15 residues. The germline V and J ends were trimmed by 1 base and 0 bases, with 7 bases remaining between them. Looked up from germline, CDR1 is SGHTA and CDR2 is FQGNSA. As DNA, the CDR3 is TGTGCCAGCAGCTTAGTGTCTGCTAGCAATCAGCCCCAGCATTTT. It specifies CASSLVSASNQPQHF.